This entry lists 25 T cell receptor beta chains sequenced from one sample in a study of blood T cell repertoires in COVID-19. The assay was immunoSEQ multiplex PCR, and TCRdb's table has in-frame clones only and misses some. This sample carries some 250,000 clones, approximately 90% of them seen once, and the ten largest clones take 0.9% to 1%. Material for sequencing was peripheral blood. The receptors come from a woman between 35 and 50 years old who had recovered from COVID-19.

This clone was detected once. The rearrangement uses TRBV5-5 and TRBJ2-7; 11 bases are a match to TRBD1. The CDR3 runs 13 residues. V was pared by 8 bases and J by 5 bases, with 6 bases of the junction left unmatched. Germline CDR1 SGHKS, CDR2 YYEKEE (reference sequence). DNA of the CDR3: TGTGCCAGGGGACAGGGGGGACGAAACGAGCAGTACGTC. It encodes CARGQGGRNEQYV.

The rearrangement links TRBV9 to TRBJ2-6, with D tentatively TRBD1 (5 bases). Germline CDR1 is SGDLS and CDR2 is YYNGEE. The CDR3 is 15 amino acids. V gave up 3 bases and J gave up 0 bases, with 7 bases separating them. This chain's CDR3 is CASSGRVSGANVLTF. DNA for the CDR3: TGTGCCAGCAGCGGCAGGGTCTCTGGGGCCAACGTCCTGACTTTC.

J is TRBJ1-6 and V is TRBV18; D is undetermined. The V end lost 3 bases, the J end lost 6 bases, and 3 bases lay between the germline ends. Germline V lookup: CDR1 KGHSH, CDR2 LQKENI. The CDR3 is 12 amino acids. CDR3 sequence: CASSPANSPLHF. CDR3 DNA sequence: TGTGCCAGCTCACCGGCTAATTCACCCCTCCACTTT.

The rearrangement links TRBV27 to TRBJ2-2; 8 nucleotides match TRBD1. Trimming took 3 bases from V and 4 from J; bases not matched to a gene: 7. This CDR3 is 16 amino acids long. Germline V gene lookup returns CDR1 MNHEY and CDR2 SMNVEV (reference sequence). The CDR3: CASSFLGQAGTGELFF. In DNA, the CDR3 is TGTGCCAGCAGTTTTTTGGGACAGGCGGGCACCGGGGAGCTGTTTTTT.

This clone was picked up one time. The rearrangement uses TRBV27 and TRBJ2-3, with a weak D call TRBD2 (6 bases). The CDR3 totals 13 residues. Trimming shortened V by 8 bases and J by 6 bases, and 15 bases separated the two germline ends. The germline V gene encodes CDR1 MNHEY and CDR2 SMNVEV (reference sequence). The CDR3 loop is CASLEWGRDTQYF. For the CDR3, the DNA is TGTGCCAGCCTCGAATGGGGGAGGGATACGCAGTATTTT.

This clone was found a few times. This chain joins TRBV5-6 and TRBJ1-5, with 9 nucleotides matching TRBD1. The CDR3 spans 15 residues. Germline trimming cut 0 bases from V and 9 bases from J; bases unmatched to any gene: 7. Germline loops: CDR1 SGHDT, CDR2 YYEEEE. The CDR3 loop is CASSLGGQGLRPQHF. In nucleotides, the CDR3 is TGTGCCAGCAGCTTGGGGGGACAGGGACTGAGGCCCCAGCATTTT.

The DNA of the CDR3 is TGTGCCAGCAGCAAAGCCAGACAGGGGGGGTCCTACGAGCAGTACGTC. Protein sequence: CASSKARQGGSYEQYV. The genes are TRBV21-1 and TRBJ2-7; the table names TRBD1, a call not compared with the DNA. TRBV21-1 is reported as a pseudogene. The CDR3 extends over 16 amino acids.

The chain uses TRBV7-9 and TRBJ2-3; TRBD2 is a possible D gene (5 bases). Germline loops: CDR1 SEHNR, CDR2 FQNEAQ (reference sequence). This CDR3 has 15 residues. Trimming stripped 7 bases from V and 2 bases from J, with 16 bases between. CDR3 residues: CASNPRSGPTDTQYF. CDR3 coding DNA: TGTGCCAGCAACCCACGGAGCGGTCCCACAGATACGCAGTATTTT.

The chain combines TRBV20-1 with TRBJ1-5; maybe TRBD1 (6 bases). The V end lost 3 bases, the J end lost 2 bases, and 11 bases lay between the germline ends. CDR1 and CDR2 (germline): DFQATT, SNEGSKA (reference sequence). The CDR3 spans 14 residues. The CDR3 reads CSASGAGGNQPQHF. CDR3 bases: TGCAGTGCTAGTGGGGCAGGGGGCAATCAGCCCCAGCATTTT.

The chain carries TRBV21-1 and TRBJ2-1; no check of the table's D call, TRBD2, against the DNA was made. TRBV21-1 constitutes a pseudogene. The CDR3 extends over 22 amino acids. The CDR3 DNA reads as TGTGCCAGCAGCAACCCCGAACACCGAACCGGGACTAGCGGGCCCTGGGGACGTGAGCAGTTCTTC. It specifies CASSNPEHRTGTSGPWGREQFF.

This clone was recorded once. V usage is TRBV15 and J usage is TRBJ2-5, with TRBD2 matching 12 bases. V trimming: 1 base; J trimming: 5 bases; junction bases outside the gene matches: 5. Looked up from germline, CDR1 is LNHNV and CDR2 is YYDKDF (reference sequence). This CDR3 is built from 16 residues. DNA of the CDR3: TGTGCCACCAGCAGAGGGGGACTAGCGGGTCGTGAGACCCAGTACTTC. Its protein is CATSRGGLAGRETQYF.

This clone was counted a single time. The V and J genes are TRBV11-3 and TRBJ2-1, with TRBD2 matching over 10 bases. CDR1 is SGHNT and CDR2 is YENEEA in the germline V gene. This CDR3 comprises 16 residues. The V segment lost 1 base and the J segment 4 bases; nucleotides outside the gene matches: 4. DNA of the CDR3: TGTGCCAGCAGCTTAGGTACGACTAGCGGGTACAATGAGCAGTTCTTC. It yields the protein CASSLGTTSGYNEQFF. The variable domain in full, completed from reference TRBV11-3 and TRBJ2-1, reads EAGVVQSPRYKIIEKKQPVAFWCNPISGHNTLYWYLQNLGQGPELLIRYENEEAVDDSQLPKDRFSAERLKGVDSTLKIQPAELGDSAVYLCASSLGTTSGYNEQFFGPGTRLTVL.

This chain uses TRBV5-1 with TRBJ2-3, with 8 positions matching TRBD1. In germline, CDR1 is SGHRS, CDR2 YFSETQ. The trim removed 4 bases at V and 6 bases at J, leaving 7 bases unmatched. The CDR3 is made up of 14 amino acids. CDR3: CASSRTGPGDTQYF. The DNA of the CDR3 is TGCGCCAGCAGCCGGACAGGGCCTGGGGATACGCAGTATTTT.

CDR3 sequence: CASRGRYSNQPQHF. CDR3 nucleotides: TGTGCCAGCAGGGGCAGGTATAGCAATCAGCCCCAGCATTTT. The gene calls are TRBV6-5 and TRBJ1-5; no reliable D call. The CDR3 runs to 14 residues. From germline, CDR1 is MNHEY and CDR2 SVGAGI. V lost 6 bases to trimming and J lost 0 bases, with 9 bases between them.

The V call is TRBV18, the J call TRBJ2-1; the match to TRBD2 covers 9 bases. V gave up 3 bases and J gave up 0 bases; unmatched junction bases: 6. This CDR3 has 17 amino acids. CDR1 is KGHSH, CDR2 LQKENI, per germline. The CDR3 region is CASSPILAGSSYNEQFF. For the CDR3, the DNA is TGTGCCAGCTCACCCATACTAGCGGGCAGCTCCTACAATGAGCAGTTCTTC. Looking up the rest from reference TRBV18 and TRBJ2-1 gives the full variable domain: NAGVMQNPRHLVRRRGQEARLRCSPMKGHSHVYWYRQLPEEGLKFMVYLQKENIIDESGMPKERFSAEFPKEGPSILRIQQVVRGDSAAYFCASSPILAGSSYNEQFFGPGTRLTVL.

The chain combines TRBV2 with TRBJ1-1; 7 bases are shared with TRBD1. V gave up 8 bases and J gave up 1 base; unmatched junction bases: 10. The germline V gene has CDR1 SNHLY and CDR2 FYNNEI. The CDR3 sequence is 15 residues long. CDR3 sequence reads: CASREGAGGNTEAFF. In DNA, the CDR3 is TGTGCCAGCCGAGAGGGGGCAGGGGGGAACACTGAAGCTTTCTTT. Filled out from reference TRBV2 and TRBJ1-1, the complete variable domain reads EPEVTQTPSHQVTQMGQEVILRCVPISNHLYFYWYRQILGQKVEFLVSFYNNEISEKSEIFDDQFSVERPDGSNFTLKIRSTKLEDSAMYFCASREGAGGNTEAFFGQGTRLTVV.

V gene TRBV27 combines with J gene TRBJ2-5; TRBD2 matches at 7 bases. Trimming took 0 bases from V and 5 from J; bases not matched to a gene: 6. The CDR3 consists of 15 residues. CDR1 and CDR2 (germline): MNHEY, SMNVEV (reference sequence). The CDR3 DNA is TGTGCCAGCAGTTTATCGGGTCTAGCGGCGGAGACCCAGTACTTC. Amino acid sequence: CASSLSGLAAETQYF.

The chain uses TRBV29-1 and TRBJ2-1; TRBD2 might be the D (6 bases). This CDR3 contains 15 residues. V gave up 3 bases and J gave up 9 bases, with 21 bases separating them. From germline, CDR1 is SQVTM and CDR2 ANQGSEA. The CDR3 reads CSVDVSGVGWGEQFF. In DNA form, the CDR3 reads TGCAGCGTTGATGTGTCGGGAGTGGGTTGGGGTGAGCAGTTCTTC.

The rearrangement uses TRBV4-3 and TRBJ1-5; 10 nucleotides agree with TRBD1. With 4 bases clipped from V and 0 bases from J, the junction kept 3 bases outside the gene matches. Germline-derived CDR1 and CDR2 are LGHNA and YSLEER. This CDR3 spans 16 amino acids. CDR3 loop: CASSLGQGNSNQPQHF. The DNA for the CDR3 is TGCGCCAGCAGCCTGGGACAGGGGAATAGCAATCAGCCCCAGCATTTT.

The rearrangement joins TRBV5-1 to TRBJ2-7; 8 nucleotides line up with TRBD2. Trimming at V came to 4 bases and at J to 0 bases, leaving 3 bases not matched to a gene. CDR1 and CDR2 from the germline V gene are SGHRS and YFSETQ. The CDR3 runs 14 residues. For the CDR3, the DNA is TGCGCCAGCAGCCTCGGGACTAGCTCCTACGAGCAGTACTTC. Translation: CASSLGTSSYEQYF. The full variable domain, its missing parts supplied by reference TRBV5-1 and TRBJ2-7, is KAGVTQTPRYLIKTRGQQVTLSCSPISGHRSVSWYQQTPGQGLQFLFEYFSETQRNKGNFPGRFSGRQFSNSRSEMNVSTLELGDSALYLCASSLGTSSYEQYFGPGTRLTVT.

The gene calls are TRBV15 and TRBJ2-1; 7 bases map to TRBD2. V trimming: 5 bases; J trimming: 0 bases; junction bases outside the gene matches: 13. The CDR3 runs to 18 residues. CDR1 is LNHNV and CDR2 is YYDKDF in the germline V gene (reference sequence). The CDR3 DNA is TGTGCCACCAGCCCACGGGGGGAGGGAAGGAGCTCCTACAATGAGCAGTTCTTC. This translates into CATSPRGEGRSSYNEQFF. Combining the CDR3 with reference TRBV15 and TRBJ2-1 gives the whole variable domain DAMVIQNPRYQVTQFGKPVTLSCSQTLNHNVMYWYQQKSSQAPKLLFHYYDKDFNNEADTPDNFQSRRPNTSFCFLDIRSPGLGDTAMYLCATSPRGEGRSSYNEQFFGPGTRLTVL.

The V gene is TRBV27, the J gene TRBJ2-5; D is possibly TRBD2 (6 bases). This CDR3 comprises 14 residues. Germline V lookup: CDR1 MNHEY, CDR2 SMNVEV (reference sequence). Between the trimmed V and J ends, which lost 1 base and 1 base, there was a span of 7 bases. CDR3 coding DNA: TGTGCCAGCAGTTTATACGGGAGCCAAGAGACCCAGTACTTC. Translating gives CASSLYGSQETQYF.

The chain is built from TRBV27 and TRBJ1-4; D might be TRBD1 (6 bases). CDR1 is MNHEY and CDR2 is SMNVEV in the germline V gene (reference sequence). Trimming took off 3 bases at V and 3 bases at J, with 23 bases between the two ends. The CDR3 sequence is 19 residues long. In DNA form, the CDR3 reads TGTGCCAGCAGTTTGGGGGCAGCCGCAGGATTGGCGGCTAATGAAAAACTGTTTTTT. Residues: CASSLGAAAGLAANEKLFF.

The rearrangement uses TRBV5-4 and TRBJ2-1; 9 nucleotides align to TRBD1. In germline, CDR1 is SGHNT, CDR2 YYREEE (reference sequence). The CDR3 runs 15 residues. Trimming cost V 4 bases and J 3 bases; bases outside gene matches: 5. The CDR3 loop reads CASSQGDRDYNEQFF. The DNA for the CDR3 is TGTGCCAGCAGCCAGGGGGACAGGGACTACAATGAGCAGTTCTTC.

This sequence joins TRBV14 and TRBJ2-2; possibly TRBD2 for D (7 bases). This CDR3 is 18 amino acids long. Looked up from germline, CDR1 is SGHDN and CDR2 is FVKESK. Trimming cost V 4 bases and J 0 bases, with 18 bases left between them. The CDR3 here is CASSLKGGPFANTGELFF. Written as DNA, the CDR3 is TGTGCCAGCAGCCTTAAGGGGGGGCCCTTCGCGAACACCGGGGAGCTGTTTTTT.